This TCR beta chain was sequenced during a study of blood T cell repertoires in COVID-19. Background on the study: Sources were T cells, B-cell-depleted T cells, or PBMCs; the material itself was cDNA or gDNA.

How the authors handled the data: Counts of nucleated cells, estimated from reference gene primer amplification, were obtained. TCRdb keeps only in-frame clones here, not all; method: immunoSEQ multiplex PCR. V, J and clone size derive from that table, while D and trimming were established from the DNA sequence. This repertoire shows about 250,000 clones, about four fifths found once; its top ten account for approximately 4.7%. The V end lost 5 bases, the J end lost 5 bases, and 21 bases lay between the germline ends. From germline, CDR1 is MDHEN and CDR2 SYDVKM. CDR3 size: 16 residues. The chain uses TRBV28 and TRBJ1-1; perhaps TRBD1 as D (5 bases). Specimen: peripheral blood. The clonotype originates from a man aged 45-65 years with active or convalescent COVID-19. The CDR3 spells CASSGPWGGRGTEAFF. The CDR3, as DNA: TGTGCCAGCAGTGGACCCTGGGGGGGTCGAGGGACTGAAGCTTTCTTT.